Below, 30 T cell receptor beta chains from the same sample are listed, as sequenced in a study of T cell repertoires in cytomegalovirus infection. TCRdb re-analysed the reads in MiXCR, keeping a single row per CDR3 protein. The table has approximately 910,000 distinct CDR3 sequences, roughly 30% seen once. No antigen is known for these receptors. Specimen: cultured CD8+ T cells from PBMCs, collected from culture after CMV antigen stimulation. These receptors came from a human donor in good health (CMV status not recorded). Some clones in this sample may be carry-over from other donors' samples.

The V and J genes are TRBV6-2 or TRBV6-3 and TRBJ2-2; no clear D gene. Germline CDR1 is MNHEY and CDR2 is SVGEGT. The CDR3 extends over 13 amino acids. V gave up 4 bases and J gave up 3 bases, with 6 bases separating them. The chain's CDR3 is CASSSRDTGELFF. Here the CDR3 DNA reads TGTGCCAGCAGTTCCCGGGACACCGGGGAGCTGTTTTTT.

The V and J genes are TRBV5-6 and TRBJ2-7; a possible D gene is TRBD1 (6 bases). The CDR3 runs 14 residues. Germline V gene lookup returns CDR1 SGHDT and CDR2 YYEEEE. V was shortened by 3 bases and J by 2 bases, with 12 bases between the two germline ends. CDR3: CASSSWTAAYEQYF. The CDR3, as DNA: TGTGCCAGCAGCTCGTGGACAGCAGCCTACGAGCAGTACTTC.

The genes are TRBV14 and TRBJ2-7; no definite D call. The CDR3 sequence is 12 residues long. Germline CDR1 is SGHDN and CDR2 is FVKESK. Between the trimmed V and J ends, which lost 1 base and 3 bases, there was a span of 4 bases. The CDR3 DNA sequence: TGTGCCAGCAGCCAAGCCTACTACGAGCAGTACTTC. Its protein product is CASSQAYYEQYF.

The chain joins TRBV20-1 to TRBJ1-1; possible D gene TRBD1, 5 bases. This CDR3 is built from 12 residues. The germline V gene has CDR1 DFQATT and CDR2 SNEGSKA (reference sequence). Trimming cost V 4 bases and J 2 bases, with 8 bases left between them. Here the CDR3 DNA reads TGCAGTGCTATACAGGACAACACTGAAGCTTTCTTT. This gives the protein CSAIQDNTEAFF.

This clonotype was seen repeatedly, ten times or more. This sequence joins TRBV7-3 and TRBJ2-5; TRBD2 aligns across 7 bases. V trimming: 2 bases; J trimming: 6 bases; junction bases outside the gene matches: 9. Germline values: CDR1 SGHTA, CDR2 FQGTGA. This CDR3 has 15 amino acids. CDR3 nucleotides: TGTGCCAGCAGCTTATTCGCGGGGGACTTGCAGACCCAGTACTTC. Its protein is CASSLFAGDLQTQYF. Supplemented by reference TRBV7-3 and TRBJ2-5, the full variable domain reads GAGVSQTPSNKVTEKGKYVELRCDPISGHTALYWYRQSLGQGPEFLIYFQGTGAADDSGLPNDRFFAVRPEGSVSTLKIQRTERGDSAVYLCASSLFAGDLQTQYFGPGTRLLVL.

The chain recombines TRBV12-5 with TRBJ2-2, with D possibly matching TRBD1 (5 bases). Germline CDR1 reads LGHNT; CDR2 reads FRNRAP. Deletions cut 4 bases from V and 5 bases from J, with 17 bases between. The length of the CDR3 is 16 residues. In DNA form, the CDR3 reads TGTGCTAGTGGTTCGCCGGAAGGGGTAGATACCGGGGAGCTGTTTTTT. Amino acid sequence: CASGSPEGVDTGELFF.

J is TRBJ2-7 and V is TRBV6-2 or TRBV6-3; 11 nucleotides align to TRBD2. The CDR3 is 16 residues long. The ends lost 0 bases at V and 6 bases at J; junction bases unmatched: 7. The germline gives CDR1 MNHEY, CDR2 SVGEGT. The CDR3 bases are TGTGCCAGCAGTTACTCGGAAGGGACTAGCGGTGGCGAGCAGTACGTC. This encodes CASSYSEGTSGGEQYV.

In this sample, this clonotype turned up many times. The CDR3 loop reads CASSSRDRGEGEQFF. The CDR3 DNA is TGTGCCAGCAGCTCCCGGGACAGGGGAGAAGGTGAGCAGTTCTTC. The chain carries TRBV7-6 and TRBJ2-1; 10 bases match TRBD1. The J segment lost 9 bases and the V segment lost 4 bases, leaving 9 bases of the junction unmatched. Germline CDR1 reads SGHVS; CDR2 reads FNYEAQ. This CDR3 is built from 15 residues.

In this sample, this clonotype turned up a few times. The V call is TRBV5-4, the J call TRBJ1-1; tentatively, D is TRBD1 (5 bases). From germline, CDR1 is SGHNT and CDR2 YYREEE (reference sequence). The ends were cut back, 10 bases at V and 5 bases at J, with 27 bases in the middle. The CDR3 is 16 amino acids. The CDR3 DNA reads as TGTGCCGGCGCAAAAAGACAGCTCGAGGAGGATACTGAAGCTTTCTTT. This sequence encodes CAGAKRQLEEDTEAFF.

The CDR3 DNA is TGTGCCAGTAGTATTAGTTCGGGGGCAGAGCAGTTCTTC. Translated: CASSISSGAEQFF. The chain combines TRBV19 with TRBJ2-1; D tentatively reads TRBD1 or TRBD2 (6 bases each). The CDR3 is 13 residues long. V dropped 3 bases and J dropped 10 bases, with 13 bases sitting between them. In germline, CDR1 is LNHDA, CDR2 SQIVND (reference sequence). The full variable domain, with the rest looked up from reference TRBV19 and TRBJ2-1, is DGGITQSPKYLFRKEGQNVTLSCEQNLNHDAMYWYRQDPGQGLRLIYYSQIVNDFQKGDIAEGYSVSREKKESFPLTVTSAQKNPTAFYLCASSISSGAEQFFGPGTRLTVL.

CDR3 sequence: CASSAVTGLETQYF. CDR3 DNA: TGTGCCAGCAGCGCCGTGACAGGCTTAGAGACCCAGTACTTC. This rearrangement joins TRBV13 to TRBJ2-5, with a tentative D call TRBD1 (6 bases). V lost 5 bases and J 4 bases, leaving 14 bases between the germline ends. Germline-derived CDR1 and CDR2 are PRHDT and FYEKMQ (reference sequence). The CDR3 is 14 residues long.

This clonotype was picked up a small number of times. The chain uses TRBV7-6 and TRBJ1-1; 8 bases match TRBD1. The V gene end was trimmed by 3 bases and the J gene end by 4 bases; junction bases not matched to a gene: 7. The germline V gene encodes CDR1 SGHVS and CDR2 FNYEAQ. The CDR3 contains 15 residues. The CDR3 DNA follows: TGTGCCAGCAGCTTGGGGCCGCAGGGGGCCACTGAAGCTTTCTTT. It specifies CASSLGPQGATEAFF.

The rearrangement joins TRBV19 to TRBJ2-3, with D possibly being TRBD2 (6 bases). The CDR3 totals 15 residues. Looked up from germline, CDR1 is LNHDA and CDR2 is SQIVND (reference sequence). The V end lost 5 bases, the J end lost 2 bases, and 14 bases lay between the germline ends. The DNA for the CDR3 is TGTGCCAGTAGTTGGCGGCGGGGTCACACAGATACGCAGTATTTT. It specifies CASSWRRGHTDTQYF.

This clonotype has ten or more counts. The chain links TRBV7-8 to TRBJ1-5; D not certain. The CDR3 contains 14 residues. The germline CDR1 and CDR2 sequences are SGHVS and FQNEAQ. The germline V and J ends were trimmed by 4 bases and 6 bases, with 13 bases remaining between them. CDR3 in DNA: TGTGCCAGCAGCTCCGGACGTGTGGGTCAGCCCCAGCATTTT. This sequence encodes CASSSGRVGQPQHF.

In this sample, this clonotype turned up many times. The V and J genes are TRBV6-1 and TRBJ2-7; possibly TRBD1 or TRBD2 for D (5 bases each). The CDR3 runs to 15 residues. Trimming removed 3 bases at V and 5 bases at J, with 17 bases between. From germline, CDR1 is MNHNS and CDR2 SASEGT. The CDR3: CASSDYMGDYNEQYV. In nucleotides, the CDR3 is TGTGCCAGCAGTGATTACATGGGGGATTATAACGAGCAGTACGTC.

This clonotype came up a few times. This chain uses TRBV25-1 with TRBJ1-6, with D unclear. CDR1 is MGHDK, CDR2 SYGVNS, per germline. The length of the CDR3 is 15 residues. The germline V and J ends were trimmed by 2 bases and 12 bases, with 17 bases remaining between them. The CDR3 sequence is CASSEGQARYLPLHF. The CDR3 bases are TGTGCCAGCAGTGAAGGGCAGGCCCGTTATTTACCCCTCCACTTT. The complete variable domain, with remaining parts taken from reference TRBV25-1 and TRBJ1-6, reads EADIYQTPRYLVIGTGKKITLECSQTMGHDKMYWYQQDPGMELHLIHYSYGVNSTEKGDLSSESTVSRIRTEHFPLTLESARPSHTSQYLCASSEGQARYLPLHFGNGTRLTVT.

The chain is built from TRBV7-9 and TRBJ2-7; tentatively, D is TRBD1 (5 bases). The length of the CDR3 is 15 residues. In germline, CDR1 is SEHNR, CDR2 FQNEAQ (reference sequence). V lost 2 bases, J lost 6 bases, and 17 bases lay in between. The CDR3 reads CASSLPWQGSVEQYF. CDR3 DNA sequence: TGTGCCAGCAGCTTACCGTGGCAGGGTTCAGTCGAGCAGTACTTC.

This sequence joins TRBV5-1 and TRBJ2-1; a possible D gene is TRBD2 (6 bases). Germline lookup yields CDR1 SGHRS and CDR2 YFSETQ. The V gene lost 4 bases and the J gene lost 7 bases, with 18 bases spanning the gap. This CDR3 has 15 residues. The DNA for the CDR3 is TGCGCCAGCAGCCCCCGTGGTGGGGGGTTGAATGAGCAGTTCTTC. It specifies CASSPRGGGLNEQFF.

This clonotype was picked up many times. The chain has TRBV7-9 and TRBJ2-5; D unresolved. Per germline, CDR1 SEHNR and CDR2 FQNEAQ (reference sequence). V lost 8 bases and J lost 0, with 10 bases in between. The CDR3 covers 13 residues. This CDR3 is CASDWKNQETQYF. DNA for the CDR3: TGTGCCAGCGATTGGAAAAACCAAGAGACCCAGTACTTC.

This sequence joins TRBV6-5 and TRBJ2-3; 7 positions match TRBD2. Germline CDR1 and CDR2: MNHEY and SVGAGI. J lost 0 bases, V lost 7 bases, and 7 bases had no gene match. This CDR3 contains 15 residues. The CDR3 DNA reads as TGTGCCAGCAAGCGACTAGCCCTTAGCACAGATACGCAGTATTTT. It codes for CASKRLALSTDTQYF.

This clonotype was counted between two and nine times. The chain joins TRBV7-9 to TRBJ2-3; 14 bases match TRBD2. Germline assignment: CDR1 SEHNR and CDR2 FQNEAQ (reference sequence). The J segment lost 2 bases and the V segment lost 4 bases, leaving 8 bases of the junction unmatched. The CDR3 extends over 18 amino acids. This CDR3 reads CASSSLGLAGGPTDTQYF. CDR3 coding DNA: TGTGCCAGCAGCTCCCTAGGACTAGCGGGGGGCCCCACAGATACGCAGTATTTT.

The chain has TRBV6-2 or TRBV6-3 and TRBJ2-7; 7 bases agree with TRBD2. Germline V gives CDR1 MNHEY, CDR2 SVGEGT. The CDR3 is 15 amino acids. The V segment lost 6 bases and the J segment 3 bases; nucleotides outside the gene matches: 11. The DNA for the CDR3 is TGTGCCAGCAGCCCCCGGGACTATAGGTTCTACGAGCAGTACGTC. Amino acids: CASSPRDYRFYEQYV.

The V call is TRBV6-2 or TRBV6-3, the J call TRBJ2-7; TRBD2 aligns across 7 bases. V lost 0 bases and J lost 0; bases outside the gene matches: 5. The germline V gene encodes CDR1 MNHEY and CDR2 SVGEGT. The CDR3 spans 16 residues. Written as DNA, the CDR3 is TGTGCCAGCAGTTACTCGGCGGGGGTGCCCTCCTACGAGCAGTACGTC. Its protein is CASSYSAGVPSYEQYV.

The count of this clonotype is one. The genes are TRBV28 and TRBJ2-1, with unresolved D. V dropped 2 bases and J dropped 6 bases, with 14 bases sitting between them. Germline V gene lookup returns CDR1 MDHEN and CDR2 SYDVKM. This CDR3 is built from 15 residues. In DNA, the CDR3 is TGTGCCAGCAGTTTAGGCTCGAACAGCCTCAATGAGCAGTTCTTC. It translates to CASSLGSNSLNEQFF.

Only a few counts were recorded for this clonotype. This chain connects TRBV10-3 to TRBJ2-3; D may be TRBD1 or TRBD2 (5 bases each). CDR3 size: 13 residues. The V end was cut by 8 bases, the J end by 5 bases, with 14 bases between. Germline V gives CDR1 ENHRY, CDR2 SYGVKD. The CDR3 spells CAIGGYIVDTQYF. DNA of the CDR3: TGTGCCATCGGGGGTTACATTGTAGATACGCAGTATTTT.

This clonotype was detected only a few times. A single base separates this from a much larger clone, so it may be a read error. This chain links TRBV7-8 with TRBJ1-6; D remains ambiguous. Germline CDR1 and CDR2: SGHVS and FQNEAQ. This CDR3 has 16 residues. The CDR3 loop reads CASSFERRPYNSPLRF. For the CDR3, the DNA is TGTGCCAGCAGCTTCGAGAGAAGACCGTATAATTCACCCCTCCGCTTT.

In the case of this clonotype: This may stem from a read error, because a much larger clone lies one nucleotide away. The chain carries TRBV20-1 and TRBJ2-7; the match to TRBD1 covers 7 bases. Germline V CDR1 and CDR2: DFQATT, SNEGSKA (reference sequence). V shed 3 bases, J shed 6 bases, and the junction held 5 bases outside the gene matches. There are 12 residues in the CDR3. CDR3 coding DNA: TGCAGTGCTAGTGAGACAGGGAGCGAGCAGTACTTC. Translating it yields CSASETGSEQYF.

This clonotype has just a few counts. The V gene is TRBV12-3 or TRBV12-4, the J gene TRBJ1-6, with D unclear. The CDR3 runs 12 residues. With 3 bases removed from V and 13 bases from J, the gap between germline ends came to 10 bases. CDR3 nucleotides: TGTGCCAGCAGTTTGGGATTGGTGCCCCTCCACTTT. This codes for CASSLGLVPLHF.

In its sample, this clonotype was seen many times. CDR3 sequence: CASSLSGGWLTDTQYF. In DNA form, the CDR3 reads TGTGCCAGCAGCTTATCCGGCGGGTGGTTGACAGATACGCAGTATTTT. The gene calls are TRBV7-2 and TRBJ2-3, with a tentative D call TRBD2 (5 bases). Between the trimmed V and J ends, which lost 2 bases and 3 bases, there was a span of 15 bases. The CDR3 loop spans 16 amino acids. Germline CDR1 and CDR2: SGHTA and FQGNSA.

The CDR3 DNA is TGTGCCAGCAGCCTCCTCAGGGAAGCTAACTATGGCTACACCTTC. Its translation is CASSLLREANYGYTF. The chain has TRBV7-9 and TRBJ1-2; D might be TRBD1 (5 bases). Deletions cut 5 bases from V and 0 bases from J, with 13 bases between. Germline CDR1 SEHNR, CDR2 FQNEAQ (reference sequence). This CDR3 is 15 amino acids long.